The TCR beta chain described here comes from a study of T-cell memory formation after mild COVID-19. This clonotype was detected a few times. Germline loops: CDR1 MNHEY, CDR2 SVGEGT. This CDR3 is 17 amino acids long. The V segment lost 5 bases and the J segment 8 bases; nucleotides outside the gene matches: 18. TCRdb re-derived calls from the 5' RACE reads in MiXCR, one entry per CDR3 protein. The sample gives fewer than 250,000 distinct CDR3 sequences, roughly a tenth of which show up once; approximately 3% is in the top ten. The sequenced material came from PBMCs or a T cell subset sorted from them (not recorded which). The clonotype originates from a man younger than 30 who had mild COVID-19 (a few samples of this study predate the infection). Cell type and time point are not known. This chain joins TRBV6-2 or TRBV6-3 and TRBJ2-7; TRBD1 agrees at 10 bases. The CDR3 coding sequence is TGTGCCAGCAGTCGGGACAGGGGAAGCGCATTCAGCAGGCAGCAGTACGTC. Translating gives CASSRDRGSAFSRQQYV.